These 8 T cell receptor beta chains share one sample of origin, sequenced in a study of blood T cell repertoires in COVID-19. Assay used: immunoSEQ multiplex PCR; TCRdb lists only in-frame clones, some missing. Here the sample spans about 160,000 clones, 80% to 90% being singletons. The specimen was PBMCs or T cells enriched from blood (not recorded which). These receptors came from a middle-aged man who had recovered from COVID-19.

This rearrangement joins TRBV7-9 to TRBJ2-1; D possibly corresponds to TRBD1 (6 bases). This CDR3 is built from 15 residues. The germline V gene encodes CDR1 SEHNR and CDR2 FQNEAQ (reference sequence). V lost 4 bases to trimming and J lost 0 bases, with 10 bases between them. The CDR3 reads CASSSGTNSYNEQFF. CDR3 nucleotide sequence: TGTGCCAGCAGCTCCGGGACAAACTCCTACAATGAGCAGTTCTTC.

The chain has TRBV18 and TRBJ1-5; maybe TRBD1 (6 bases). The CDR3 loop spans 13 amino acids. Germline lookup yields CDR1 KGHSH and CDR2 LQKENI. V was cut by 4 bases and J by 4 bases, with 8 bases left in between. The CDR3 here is CASSQGGNQPQHF. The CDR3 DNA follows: TGTGCCAGCTCACAGGGGGGGAATCAGCCCCAGCATTTT.

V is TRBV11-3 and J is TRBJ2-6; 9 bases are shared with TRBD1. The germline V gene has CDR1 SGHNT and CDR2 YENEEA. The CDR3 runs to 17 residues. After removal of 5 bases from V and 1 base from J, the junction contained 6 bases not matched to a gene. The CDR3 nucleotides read TGTGCCAGCAGCCCCGGGACAGGGAATTCTGGGGCCAACGTCCTGACTTTC. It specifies CASSPGTGNSGANVLTF. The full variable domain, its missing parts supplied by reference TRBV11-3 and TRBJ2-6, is EAGVVQSPRYKIIEKKQPVAFWCNPISGHNTLYWYLQNLGQGPELLIRYENEEAVDDSQLPKDRFSAERLKGVDSTLKIQPAELGDSAVYLCASSPGTGNSGANVLTFGAGSRLTVL.

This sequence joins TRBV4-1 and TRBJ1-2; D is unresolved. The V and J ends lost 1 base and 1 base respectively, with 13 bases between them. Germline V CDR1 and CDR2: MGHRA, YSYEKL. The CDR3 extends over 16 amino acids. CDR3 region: CASSQGRTINNYGYTF. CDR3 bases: TGCGCCAGCAGCCAAGGGAGGACTATCAATAACTATGGCTACACCTTC.

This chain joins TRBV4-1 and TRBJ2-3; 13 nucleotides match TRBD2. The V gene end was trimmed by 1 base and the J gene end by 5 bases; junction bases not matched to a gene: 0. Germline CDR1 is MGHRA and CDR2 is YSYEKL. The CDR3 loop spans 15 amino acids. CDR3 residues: CASSQGLAGGDTQYF. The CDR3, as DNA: TGCGCCAGCAGCCAAGGACTAGCGGGGGGAGATACGCAGTATTTT.

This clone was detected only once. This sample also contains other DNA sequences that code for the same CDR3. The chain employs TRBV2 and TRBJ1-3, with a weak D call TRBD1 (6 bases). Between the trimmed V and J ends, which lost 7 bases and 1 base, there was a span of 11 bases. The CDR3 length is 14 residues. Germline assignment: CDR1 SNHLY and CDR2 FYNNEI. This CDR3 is CASNREYSGNTIYF. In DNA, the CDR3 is TGTGCCAGCAACAGGGAATATTCTGGAAACACCATATATTTT.

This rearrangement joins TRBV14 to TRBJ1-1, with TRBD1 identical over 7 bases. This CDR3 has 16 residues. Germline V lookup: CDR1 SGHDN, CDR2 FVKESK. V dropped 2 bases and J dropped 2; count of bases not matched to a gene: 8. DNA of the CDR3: TGTGCCAGCAGCCAAAGGACAGGCGGAACAAACACTGAAGCTTTCTTT. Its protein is CASSQRTGGTNTEAFF.

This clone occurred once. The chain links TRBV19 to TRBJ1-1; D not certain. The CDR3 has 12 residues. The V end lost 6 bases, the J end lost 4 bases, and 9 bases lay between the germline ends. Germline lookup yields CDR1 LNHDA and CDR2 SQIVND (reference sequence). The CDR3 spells CASRGGGTEAFF. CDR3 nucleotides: TGTGCCAGTAGAGGAGGCGGCACTGAAGCTTTCTTT. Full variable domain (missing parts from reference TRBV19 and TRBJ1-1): DGGITQSPKYLFRKEGQNVTLSCEQNLNHDAMYWYRQDPGQGLRLIYYSQIVNDFQKGDIAEGYSVSREKKESFPLTVTSAQKNPTAFYLCASRGGGTEAFFGQGTRLTVV.